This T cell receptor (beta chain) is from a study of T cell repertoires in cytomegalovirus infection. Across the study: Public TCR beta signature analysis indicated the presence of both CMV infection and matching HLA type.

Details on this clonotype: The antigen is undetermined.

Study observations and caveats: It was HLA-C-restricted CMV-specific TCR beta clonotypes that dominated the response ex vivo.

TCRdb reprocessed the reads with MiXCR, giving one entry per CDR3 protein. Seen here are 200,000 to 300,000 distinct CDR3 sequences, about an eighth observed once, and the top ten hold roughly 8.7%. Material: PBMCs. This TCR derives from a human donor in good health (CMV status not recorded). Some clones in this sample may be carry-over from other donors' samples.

The CDR3 nucleotides are TGCAGCGTTGAAGACGCCGGAGAAACTGAAGCTTTCTTT. It yields the protein CSVEDAGETEAFF. The chain couples TRBV29-1 to TRBJ1-1; no reliable D call. Trimming took 0 bases from V and 5 from J, leaving 10 bases between them. Germline CDR1 SQVTM, CDR2 ANQGSEA. CDR3 length equals 13 residues. Filled out from reference TRBV29-1 and TRBJ1-1, the complete variable domain reads SAVISQKPSRDICQRGTSLTIQCQVDSQVTMMFWYRQQPGQSLTLIATANQGSEATYESGFVIDKFPISRPNLTFSTLTVSNMSPEDSSIYLCSVEDAGETEAFFGQGTRLTVV.